These T cell receptor beta chains were read from a single sample in a study of blood T cells in healthy people across ages. Via MiXCR, TCRdb re-called the 5' RACE reads, giving one row per CDR3 protein. The table lists 1.5 million to 2 million distinct CDR3 sequences, about 50% of them singletons. The sequenced sample was blood. The receptors shown here come from a woman between 40 and 55 years old in good health. Each CDR3 is given with its conserved first and last residue. Each record gives: CDR3 protein, CDR3 DNA, D gene, clone size, V gene, J gene. The D gene is left open where the match is weak. Size is stated for part of the rows, as once, few or many counts, or as a class when the clone is expanded.

cdr3_aa: CASSLRTSVGLYNEQFF
cdr3_nt: TGTGCCAGCAGTCTGCGGACTAGCGTGGGTCTCTACAATGAGCAGTTCTTC
d_call: TRBD2
clone_size: .
v_call: TRBV6-1
j_call: TRBJ2-1

cdr3_aa: CSASSYERGVQETQYF
cdr3_nt: TGCAGTGCTAGCTCTTACGAGCGGGGGGTTCAAGAGACCCAGTACTTC
d_call: TRBD2
clone_size: .
v_call: TRBV20-1
j_call: TRBJ2-5

cdr3_aa: CASSLIAGEPYEQYF
cdr3_nt: TGTGCCAGCAGCCTCATAGCGGGGGAGCCCTACGAGCAGTACTTC
d_call: TRBD2
clone_size: few
v_call: TRBV13
j_call: TRBJ2-7

cdr3_aa: CASSQHSGGLGGETQYF
cdr3_nt: TGCGCCAGCAGCCAGCATAGCGGGGGCTTAGGTGGAGAGACCCAGTACTTC
d_call: TRBD2
clone_size: .
v_call: TRBV4-3
j_call: TRBJ2-5

cdr3_aa: CASSVGDSTDTQSF
cdr3_nt: TGTGCCAGCAGTGTGGGGGATTCCACAGATACGCAGTCTTTT
d_call: .
clone_size: .
v_call: TRBV2
j_call: TRBJ2-3

cdr3_aa: CASRVLSTDTQYF
cdr3_nt: TGTGCCAGCAGGGTACTTAGCACAGATACGCAGTATTTT
d_call: .
clone_size: .
v_call: TRBV7-9
j_call: TRBJ2-3

cdr3_aa: CASRLYHPGNGYTF
cdr3_nt: TGTGCCAGCAGACTCTATCACCCAGGGAATGGCTACACCTTC
d_call: .
clone_size: .
v_call: TRBV28
j_call: TRBJ1-2

cdr3_aa: CASSSLRDDTQYF
cdr3_nt: TGCGCCAGCAGCAGTCTCAGGGACGATACGCAGTATTTT
d_call: .
clone_size: few
v_call: TRBV5-1
j_call: TRBJ2-3

cdr3_aa: CASSFGRAKMGTDTQYF
cdr3_nt: TGTGCCAGCAGTTTCGGACGGGCAAAGATGGGTACAGATACGCAGTATTTT
d_call: .
clone_size: few
v_call: TRBV28
j_call: TRBJ2-3

cdr3_aa: CASSSRRQGLTEAFF
cdr3_nt: TGTGCCAGCAGTTCCCGACGACAGGGCTTGACTGAAGCTTTCTTT
d_call: TRBD1
clone_size: once
v_call: TRBV7-2
j_call: TRBJ1-1

cdr3_aa: CASSSPRQGPDTQYF
cdr3_nt: TGTGCCAGCAGTTCCCCGAGACAGGGCCCAGATACGCAGTATTTT
d_call: TRBD1
clone_size: .
v_call: TRBV12-3/TRBV12-4
j_call: TRBJ2-3

cdr3_aa: CASSSVSSSYNEQFF
cdr3_nt: TGTGCCAGCAGCTCGGTGTCCAGCTCCTACAATGAGCAGTTCTTC
d_call: .
clone_size: few
v_call: TRBV7-2
j_call: TRBJ2-1

cdr3_aa: CASSLNSEGNQPQHF
cdr3_nt: TGTGCCAGCAGTTTGAACTCCGAAGGCAATCAGCCCCAGCATTTT
d_call: .
clone_size: .
v_call: TRBV27
j_call: TRBJ1-5

cdr3_aa: CASSPRKTSGISKETQYF
cdr3_nt: TGTGCCAGCAGCCCCCGGAAGACTAGCGGAATATCAAAAGAGACCCAGTACTTC
d_call: TRBD2
clone_size: .
v_call: TRBV14
j_call: TRBJ2-5

cdr3_aa: CSARWGQQRQETQYF
cdr3_nt: TGCAGTGCCCGCTGGGGCCAGCAGAGGCAAGAGACCCAGTACTTC
d_call: .
clone_size: few
v_call: TRBV20-1
j_call: TRBJ2-5

cdr3_aa: CASSLTIPVYEQFF
cdr3_nt: TGTGCCAGTAGCCTGACAATTCCCGTTTATGAGCAGTTCTTC
d_call: .
clone_size: .
v_call: TRBV7-2
j_call: TRBJ2-1

cdr3_aa: CASSLIQPSPSKNIQYF
cdr3_nt: TGTGCCAGCAGTTTGATACAGCCCAGCCCTTCTAAAAACATTCAGTACTTC
d_call: .
clone_size: few
v_call: TRBV28
j_call: TRBJ2-4

cdr3_aa: CSVYLRGQGIRETQYF
cdr3_nt: TGCAGCGTTTACCTCCGCGGACAGGGTATTCGGGAGACCCAGTACTTC
d_call: TRBD1
clone_size: .
v_call: TRBV29-1
j_call: TRBJ2-5

cdr3_aa: CSARDPRPSFYNEQFF
cdr3_nt: TGCAGTGCCAGAGACCCCCGGCCATCCTTTTACAATGAGCAGTTCTTC
d_call: .
clone_size: few
v_call: TRBV20-1
j_call: TRBJ2-1

cdr3_aa: CSASPTSGGIYEQYF
cdr3_nt: TGCAGTGCTAGTCCGACTAGCGGGGGGATCTACGAGCAGTACTTC
d_call: TRBD2
clone_size: few
v_call: TRBV20-1
j_call: TRBJ2-7

cdr3_aa: CASSYAGNTTPLHF
cdr3_nt: TGTGCCAGCAGTTACGCGGGGAATACGACACCCCTCCACTTT
d_call: .
clone_size: .
v_call: TRBV6-2/TRBV6-3
j_call: TRBJ1-6

cdr3_aa: CASSPRGSYGYTF
cdr3_nt: TGTGCCAGCAGTCCCCGGGGAAGCTATGGCTACACCTTC
d_call: .
clone_size: many
v_call: TRBV3-1
j_call: TRBJ1-2

cdr3_aa: CATSMGEGLRDYGYTF
cdr3_nt: TGTGCCACCAGCATGGGTGAGGGCCTCCGAGATTATGGCTACACCTTC
d_call: .
clone_size: .
v_call: TRBV15
j_call: TRBJ1-2

cdr3_aa: CSARHRGDYGYTF
cdr3_nt: TGCAGTGCTAGACACAGGGGAGACTATGGCTACACCTTC
d_call: TRBD1
clone_size: few
v_call: TRBV20-1
j_call: TRBJ1-2

cdr3_aa: CASSLAGGAGGYTF
cdr3_nt: TGTGCCAGCAGCCTCGCAGGGGGCGCAGGTGGCTACACCTTC
d_call: TRBD1
clone_size: few
v_call: TRBV7-2
j_call: TRBJ1-2

cdr3_aa: CASRTGTGKNIQYF
cdr3_nt: TGCGCCAGCAGAACCGGGACAGGAAAAAACATTCAGTACTTC
d_call: TRBD1
clone_size: .
v_call: TRBV5-1
j_call: TRBJ2-4

cdr3_aa: CASSLRRGSQETQYF
cdr3_nt: TGTGCCAGCAGCCTACGTCGGGGGTCCCAAGAGACCCAGTACTTC
d_call: .
clone_size: .
v_call: TRBV13
j_call: TRBJ2-5

cdr3_aa: CAAGTSGQGYGYTF
cdr3_nt: TGTGCCGCAGGCACCTCGGGACAGGGCTATGGCTACACCTTC
d_call: TRBD1
clone_size: .
v_call: TRBV6-2/TRBV6-3
j_call: TRBJ1-2

cdr3_aa: CASSHLVKQYF
cdr3_nt: TGTGCCAGCAGCCATTTGGTTAAGCAGTATTTT
d_call: .
clone_size: .
v_call: TRBV14
j_call: TRBJ2-3

cdr3_aa: CASSFGTVPDTQYF
cdr3_nt: TGTGCCAGCAGCTTTGGGACAGTTCCAGATACGCAGTATTTT
d_call: TRBD1
clone_size: few
v_call: TRBV5-6
j_call: TRBJ2-3

cdr3_aa: CASRIQGGSYGYTF
cdr3_nt: TGTGCCAGCAGGATTCAAGGGGGCTCCTATGGCTACACCTTC
d_call: TRBD1
clone_size: .
v_call: TRBV12-3/TRBV12-4
j_call: TRBJ1-2

cdr3_aa: CASSGRPGGGDTQYF
cdr3_nt: TGTGCCAGCAGCGGACGTCCCGGCGGTGGAGATACGCAGTATTTT
d_call: .
clone_size: .
v_call: TRBV7-6
j_call: TRBJ2-3

cdr3_aa: CSATKISGGEQFF
cdr3_nt: TGCAGTGCTACCAAGATTAGCGGGGGTGAGCAGTTCTTC
d_call: TRBD2
clone_size: .
v_call: TRBV20-1
j_call: TRBJ2-1

cdr3_aa: CASSQDGVGSGANVLTF
cdr3_nt: TGTGCCAGCAGCCAAGACGGGGTAGGCTCTGGGGCCAACGTCCTGACTTTC
d_call: .
clone_size: few
v_call: TRBV4-2
j_call: TRBJ2-6

cdr3_aa: CASSRTSGYQETQYF
cdr3_nt: TGTGCCAGCAGTAGGACTAGCGGGTACCAAGAGACCCAGTACTTC
d_call: TRBD2
clone_size: few
v_call: TRBV6-5
j_call: TRBJ2-5

cdr3_aa: CASSGTGRCEQYF
cdr3_nt: TGTGCCAGTAGTGGGACAGGGAGGTGCGAGCAGTACTTC
d_call: TRBD1
clone_size: .
v_call: TRBV19
j_call: TRBJ2-7

cdr3_aa: CASSHGVSGGHQETQYF
cdr3_nt: TGTGCCAGCAGCCACGGGGTTAGCGGGGGGCACCAAGAGACCCAGTACTTC
d_call: TRBD2
clone_size: .
v_call: TRBV12-3/TRBV12-4
j_call: TRBJ2-5

cdr3_aa: CSARDPTVYGYTF
cdr3_nt: TGCAGTGCTAGAGATCCGACAGTCTATGGCTACACCTTC
d_call: .
clone_size: few
v_call: TRBV20-1
j_call: TRBJ1-2

cdr3_aa: CASSSGQQPYTEAFF
cdr3_nt: TGTGCCAGCAGCTCGGGACAGCAGCCTTACACTGAAGCTTTCTTT
d_call: TRBD1
clone_size: .
v_call: TRBV7-9
j_call: TRBJ1-1

cdr3_aa: CASSSSRGVNEQFF
cdr3_nt: TGTGCCAGCAGTTCCTCACGGGGAGTCAATGAGCAGTTCTTC
d_call: .
clone_size: .
v_call: TRBV6-2/TRBV6-3
j_call: TRBJ2-1

cdr3_aa: CASSLGHKNIQYF
cdr3_nt: TGTGCCAGCAGTTTGGGACATAAAAACATTCAGTACTTC
d_call: .
clone_size: .
v_call: TRBV28
j_call: TRBJ2-4

cdr3_aa: CASSLGSGQRTDTQYF
cdr3_nt: TGTGCCAGCAGCTTAGGTTCGGGACAACGCACAGATACGCAGTATTTT
d_call: .
clone_size: .
v_call: TRBV7-2
j_call: TRBJ2-3